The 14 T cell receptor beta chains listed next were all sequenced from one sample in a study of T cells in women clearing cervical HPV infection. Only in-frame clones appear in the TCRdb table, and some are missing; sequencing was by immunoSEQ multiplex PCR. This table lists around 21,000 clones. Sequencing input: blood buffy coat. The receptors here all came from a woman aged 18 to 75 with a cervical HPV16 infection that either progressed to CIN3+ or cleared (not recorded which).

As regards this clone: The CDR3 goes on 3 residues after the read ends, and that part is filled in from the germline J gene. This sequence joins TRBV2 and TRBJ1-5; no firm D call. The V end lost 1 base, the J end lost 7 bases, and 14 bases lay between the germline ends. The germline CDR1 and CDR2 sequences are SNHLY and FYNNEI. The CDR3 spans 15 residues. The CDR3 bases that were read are TGTGCCAGCAGTGAAGGCCAGGCCTTTCGACAGCCC. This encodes CASSEGQAFRQP. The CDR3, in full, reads CASSEGQAFRQPQHF.

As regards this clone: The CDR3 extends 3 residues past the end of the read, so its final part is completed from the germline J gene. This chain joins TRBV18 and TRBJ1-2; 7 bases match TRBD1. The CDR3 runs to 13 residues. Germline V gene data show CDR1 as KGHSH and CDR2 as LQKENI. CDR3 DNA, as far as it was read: TGTGCCGCATCCGCCACAGGGGCTCATGAC. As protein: CAASATGAHD. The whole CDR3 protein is CAASATGAHDYTF.

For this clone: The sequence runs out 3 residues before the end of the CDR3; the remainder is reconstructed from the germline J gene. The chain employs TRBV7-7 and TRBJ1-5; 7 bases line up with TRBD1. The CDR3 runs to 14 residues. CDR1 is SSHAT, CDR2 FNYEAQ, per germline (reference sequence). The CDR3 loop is CATSRGPSTDPQHF. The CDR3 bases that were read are TGTGCCACCTCAAGGGGGCCGAGCACAGATCCC.

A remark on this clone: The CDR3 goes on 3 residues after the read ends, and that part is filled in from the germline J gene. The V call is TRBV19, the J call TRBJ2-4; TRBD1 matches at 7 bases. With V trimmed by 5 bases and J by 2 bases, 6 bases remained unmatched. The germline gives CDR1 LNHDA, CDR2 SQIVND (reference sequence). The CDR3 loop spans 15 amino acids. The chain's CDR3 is CASSAGGQSKNIQYF. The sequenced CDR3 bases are TGTGCCAGTAGTGCAGGGGGTCAGTCCAAAAACATT.

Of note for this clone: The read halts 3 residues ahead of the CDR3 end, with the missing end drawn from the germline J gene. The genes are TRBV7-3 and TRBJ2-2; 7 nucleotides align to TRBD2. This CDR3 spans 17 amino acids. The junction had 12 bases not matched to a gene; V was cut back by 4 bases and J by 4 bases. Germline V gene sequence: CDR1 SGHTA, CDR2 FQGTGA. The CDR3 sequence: CASSSPSAGLATGELFF. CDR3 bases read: TGTGCCAGCAGCTCCCCCTCAGCGGGGTTGGCCACCGGGGAG.

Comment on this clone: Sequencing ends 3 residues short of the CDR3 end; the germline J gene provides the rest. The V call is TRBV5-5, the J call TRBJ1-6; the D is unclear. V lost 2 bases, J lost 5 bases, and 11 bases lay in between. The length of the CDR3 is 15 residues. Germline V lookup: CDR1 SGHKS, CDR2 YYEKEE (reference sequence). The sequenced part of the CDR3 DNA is TGTGCCAGCAGCTTCACGGTCAAAAATAATTCACCC. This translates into CASSFTVKNNSP. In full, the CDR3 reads CASSFTVKNNSPLHF. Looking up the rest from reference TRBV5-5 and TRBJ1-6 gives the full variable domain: DAGVTQSPTHLIKTRGQQVTLRCSPISGHKSVSWYQQVLGQGPQFIFQYYEKEERGRGNFPDRFSARQFPNYSSELNVNALLLGDSALYLCASSFTVKNNSPLHFGNGTRLTVT.

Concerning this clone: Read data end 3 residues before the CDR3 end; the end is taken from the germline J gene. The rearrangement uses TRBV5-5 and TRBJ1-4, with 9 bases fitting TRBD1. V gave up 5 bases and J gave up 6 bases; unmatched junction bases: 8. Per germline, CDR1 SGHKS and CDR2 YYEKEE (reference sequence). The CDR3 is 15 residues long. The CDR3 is CASSLGQGRDEKLFF. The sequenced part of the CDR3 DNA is TGTGCCAGCAGTCTCGGACAGGGGAGAGATGAAAAA.

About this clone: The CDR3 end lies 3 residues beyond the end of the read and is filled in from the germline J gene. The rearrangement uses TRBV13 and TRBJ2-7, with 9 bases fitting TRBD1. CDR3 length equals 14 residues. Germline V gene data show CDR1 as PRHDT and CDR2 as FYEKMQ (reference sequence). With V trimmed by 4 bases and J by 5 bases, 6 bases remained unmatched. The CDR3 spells CASSYGQGKDEQYF. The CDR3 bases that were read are TGTGCCAGCAGCTATGGACAGGGGAAGGACGAG.

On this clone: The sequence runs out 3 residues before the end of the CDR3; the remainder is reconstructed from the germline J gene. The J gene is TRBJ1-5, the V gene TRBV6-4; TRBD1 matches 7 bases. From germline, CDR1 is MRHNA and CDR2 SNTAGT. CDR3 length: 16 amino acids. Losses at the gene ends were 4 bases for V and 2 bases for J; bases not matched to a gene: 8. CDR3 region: CASSVRRTGRNQPQHF. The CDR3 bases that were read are TGTGCCAGCAGTGTCCGCAGGACAGGCCGCAATCAGCCC.

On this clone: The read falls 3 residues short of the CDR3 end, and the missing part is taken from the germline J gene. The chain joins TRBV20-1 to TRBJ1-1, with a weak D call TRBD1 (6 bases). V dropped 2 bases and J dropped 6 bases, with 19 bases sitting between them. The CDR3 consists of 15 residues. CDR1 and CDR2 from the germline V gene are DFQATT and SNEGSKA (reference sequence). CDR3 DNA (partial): TGCAGTGCTAGAAACCTACAGGGACCCAGCGCTGAA. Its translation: CSARNLQGPSAE. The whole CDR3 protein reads CSARNLQGPSAEAFF.

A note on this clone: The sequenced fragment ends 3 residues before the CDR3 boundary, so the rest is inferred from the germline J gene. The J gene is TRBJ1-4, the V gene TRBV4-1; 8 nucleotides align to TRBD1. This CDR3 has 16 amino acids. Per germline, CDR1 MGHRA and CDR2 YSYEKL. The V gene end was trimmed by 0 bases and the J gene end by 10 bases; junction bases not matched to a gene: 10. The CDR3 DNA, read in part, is TGCGCCAGCAGCCAAGATATGGGGACAGGCGGCGGAAAA. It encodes CASSQDMGTGGGK. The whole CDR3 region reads CASSQDMGTGGGKLFF.

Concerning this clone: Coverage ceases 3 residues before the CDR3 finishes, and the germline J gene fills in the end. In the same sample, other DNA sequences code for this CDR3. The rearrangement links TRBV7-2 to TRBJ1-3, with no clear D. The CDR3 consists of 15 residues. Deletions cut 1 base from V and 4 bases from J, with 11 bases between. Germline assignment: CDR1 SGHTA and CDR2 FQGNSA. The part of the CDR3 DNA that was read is TGTGCCAGCAGCTTAGGAAAGTCTAGCGGAAACACC. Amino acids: CASSLGKSSGNT. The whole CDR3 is CASSLGKSSGNTIYF. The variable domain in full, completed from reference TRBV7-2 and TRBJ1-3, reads GAGVSQSPSNKVTEKGKDVELRCDPISGHTALYWYRQSLGQGLEFLIYFQGNSAPDKSGLPSDRFSAERTGGSVSTLTIQRTQQEDSAVYLCASSLGKSSGNTIYFGEGSWLTVV.

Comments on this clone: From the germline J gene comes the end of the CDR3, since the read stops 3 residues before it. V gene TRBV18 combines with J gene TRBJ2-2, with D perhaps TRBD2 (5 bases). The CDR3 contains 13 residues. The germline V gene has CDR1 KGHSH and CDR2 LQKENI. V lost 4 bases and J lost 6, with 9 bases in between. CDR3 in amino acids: CASSLGAAGELFF. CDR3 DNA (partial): TGTGCCAGCTCACTGGGAGCGGCCGGGGAG.

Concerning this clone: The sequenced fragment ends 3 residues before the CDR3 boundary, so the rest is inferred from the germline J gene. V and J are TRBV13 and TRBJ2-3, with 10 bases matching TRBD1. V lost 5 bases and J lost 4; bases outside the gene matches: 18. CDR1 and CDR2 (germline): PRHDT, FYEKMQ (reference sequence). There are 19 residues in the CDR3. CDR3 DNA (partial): TGTGCCAGCAGCCAGACAGGGACAGGGGCCCGTTTTGAGTCAGATACG. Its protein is CASSQTGTGARFESDT. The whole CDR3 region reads CASSQTGTGARFESDTQYF. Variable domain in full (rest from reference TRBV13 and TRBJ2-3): AAGVIQSPRHLIKEKRETATLKCYPIPRHDTVYWYQQGPGQDPQFLISFYEKMQSDKGSIPDRFSAQQFSDYHSELNMSSLELGDSALYFCASSQTGTGARFESDTQYFGPGTRLTVL.